The 10 T cell receptor beta chains reported below all come from one sample, sequenced in a study of blood T cell repertoires in COVID-19. Sequencing was performed with immunoSEQ multiplex PCR; in TCRdb, only in-frame clones are kept and a portion is missing. Here the sample spans tens of thousands of clones, around 88% being singletons. Sequencing input: peripheral blood. These TCRs come from a man aged 70 or older with active or convalescent COVID-19.

The chain combines TRBV29-1 with TRBJ2-5, with a weak D call TRBD1 (5 bases). Germline CDR1 SQVTM, CDR2 ANQGSEA. Deletions cut 4 bases from V and 3 bases from J, with 9 bases between. The CDR3 length is 12 residues. The CDR3 sequence is CSVGSGKETQYF. CDR3 bases: TGCAGCGTTGGATCAGGGAAAGAGACCCAGTACTTC.

The rearrangement links TRBV29-1 to TRBJ1-2; TRBD1 matches 8 bases. The CDR3 has 12 residues. The V and J ends lost 5 bases and 6 bases, in that order; junction bases with no gene match: 5. Looked up from germline, CDR1 is SQVTM and CDR2 is ANQGSEA. The CDR3 coding sequence is TGCAGCGTTCGGACAGGGACCGATGGCTACACCTTC. Translation gives CSVRTGTDGYTF.

On this clone itself: An end of the junction does not agree with germline; a read error may underlie this. The chain links TRBV10-3 to TRBJ2-7, with 9 bases aligning to TRBD2. The CDR3 length is 15 residues. Germline CDR1 is ENHRY and CDR2 is SYGVKD. The CDR3 nucleotides read TGTGCCATCAGTGAGTCGTCCGGGACTAGCTACGGGCAGTACTTC. It specifies CAISESSGTSYGQYF.

This chain connects TRBV5-1 to TRBJ2-5; the D gene is possibly TRBD1 (8 bases). V lost 4 bases, J lost 7 bases, and 23 bases lay in between. The germline V gene has CDR1 SGHRS and CDR2 YFSETQ. The CDR3 is 16 residues long. CDR3 sequence (DNA): TGCGCCAGCAGCAGCGGGACAGGAGACGGGCGAGGGACCCAGTACTTC. This gives the protein CASSSGTGDGRGTQYF.

The CDR3 reads CASSYGRGMESSYNSPLHF. The CDR3 nucleotides read TGCGCCAGCAGCTACGGCAGGGGTATGGAAAGCTCCTATAATTCACCCCTCCACTTT. V gene TRBV5-1 combines with J gene TRBJ1-6; possible D gene TRBD1, 6 bases. The germline V and J ends were trimmed by 3 bases and 0 bases, with 19 bases remaining between them. The CDR3 has 19 residues. Germline V gene sequence: CDR1 SGHRS, CDR2 YFSETQ.

This rearrangement joins TRBV11-2 to TRBJ2-1; no clear D. V lost 0 bases to trimming and J lost 7 bases, with 7 bases between them. Germline V CDR1 and CDR2: SGHAT, FQNNGV. The CDR3 spans 13 residues. CDR3 bases: TGTGCCAGCAGCTTAGATCTCCCTAATGAGCAGTTCTTC. It is translated as CASSLDLPNEQFF.

V gene TRBV3-1 (or the pseudogene TRBV3-2) combines with J gene TRBJ1-1; the D is unclear. The CDR3 has 16 residues. With 0 bases removed from V and 1 base from J, the gap between germline ends came to 12 bases. Per the germline V gene, CDR1 is LGHDT and CDR2 is YNNKEL (reference sequence). CDR3 loop: CASSQERQAGNTEAFF. CDR3 DNA: TGTGCCAGCAGCCAAGAAAGGCAGGCAGGGAACACTGAAGCTTTCTTT.

This rearrangement joins TRBV24-1 to TRBJ2-1, with 9 bases fitting TRBD1. Germline V CDR1 and CDR2: KGHDR, SFDVKD. The V and J ends lost 4 bases and 1 base, in that order; junction bases with no gene match: 4. This CDR3 has 16 residues. Written as DNA, the CDR3 is TGTGCCACCAGTGAATCCGGGACAGGGTCCTACAATGAGCAGTTCTTC. Its protein product is CATSESGTGSYNEQFF.

This chain links TRBV11-2 with TRBJ2-5; a possible D gene is TRBD1 (5 bases). V shed 0 bases and J shed 5 bases, with 10 bases lying between them. Germline lookup yields CDR1 SGHAT and CDR2 FQNNGV. The CDR3 is 14 amino acids. The CDR3: CASSLDLSGETQYF. DNA of the CDR3: TGTGCCAGCAGCTTAGATCTCTCAGGGGAGACCCAGTACTTC.

This clone has just one count. The CDR3, as DNA: TGTGCCAGCTCACCTGGCCAGCCAGGGTCGGATCAGCCCCAGCATTTT. Translating it yields CASSPGQPGSDQPQHF. This chain uses TRBV18 with TRBJ1-5, with D tentatively TRBD1 (5 bases). This CDR3 comprises 16 residues. V was pared by 3 bases and J by 5 bases, with 17 bases between. Germline V gene lookup returns CDR1 KGHSH and CDR2 LQKENI.